The 3 T cell receptor beta chains presented below share a single source sample, sequenced in a study of T cell responses to AZD1222 COVID-19 vaccine. Assay: immunoSEQ multiplex PCR; the TCRdb copy retains only in-frame clones and omits some. The sample includes 100,000 or so clones, around 90% of them seen just once. The specimen comprised peripheral blood, sampled on day 0 of AZD1222 vaccination. The receptor set was obtained from an adult in good health.

This clone was recorded once. The chain recombines TRBV10-3 with TRBJ1-2; no clear D. The CDR3 consists of 14 residues. The germline V gene encodes CDR1 ENHRY and CDR2 SYGVKD. Trimming removed 2 bases at V and 6 bases at J, with 13 bases between. This CDR3 is CAISEVAGVDGYTF. The CDR3 DNA sequence: TGTGCCATCAGTGAGGTGGCCGGGGTTGATGGCTACACCTTC.

The chain employs TRBV6-6 and TRBJ2-7; TRBD1 matches 7 bases. Trimming removed 0 bases from V and 4 bases from J; junction bases left unmatched: 9. This CDR3 region has 16 residues. Germline CDR1 MNHNY, CDR2 SVGAGI (reference sequence). The CDR3 sequence is CASSYSWDRQGYEQYF. The DNA of the CDR3 is TGTGCCAGCAGTTACTCCTGGGACAGACAGGGATACGAGCAGTACTTC.

This chain joins TRBV11-2 and TRBJ1-4, with D possibly matching TRBD1 (5 bases). This CDR3 spans 13 amino acids. Germline CDR1 is SGHAT and CDR2 is FQNNGV. V was cut by 6 bases and J by 7 bases, with 12 bases left in between. CDR3 sequence (DNA): TGTGCCAGCAGTCCTACAGGATCTGAAAAACTGTTTTTT. Residues: CASSPTGSEKLFF.